This TCR beta chain came from a study of neurological immune-mediated disorders (dated by TCRdb to the late 2010s). The study in broad terms: The study compared peripheral blood TCR-beta repertoires of HTLV-I-associated myelopathy (HAM/TSP) patients, multiple sclerosis patients and healthy controls using UMI-based sequencing. Longitudinal samples, technical triplicates and paired sorted CD4+ and CD8+ T-cell subsets, alongside PBMC samples, were included among the 106 TCR-beta libraries. The cohort was made up of approximately 65 subjects, consisting of 14 HAM/TSP patients, about 34 multiple sclerosis patients and 20 healthy controls.

For unsorted PBMC libraries, 2 million PBMCs were used after storage in RNAlater at -80 degrees C until RNA extraction. PBMCs were separated from peripheral blood using Ficoll-Hypaque density gradient centrifugation and then cryopreserved in liquid nitrogen. V is pared back by 0 bases and J by 2 bases, with 5 bases lying between the germline termini. The CDR3 covers 13 residues, taking in both the cysteine and the phenylalanine. Of all the DNA, just the CDR3 is kept, 39 bases in frame from base 1. Via the germline V gene, CDR1 is SGHRS and CDR2 YFSETQ. To synthesize cDNA, template-switch 5'RACE was performed with a primer carrying a 10-nucleotide random unique molecular identifier so that each TCR transcript was tagged. Every sequencing run covered 15-18 subjects and yielded more than 180 million TCR-beta sequences. Total RNA was extracted with the RNeasy kit. TCR-beta VDJ regions were amplified with primers for the TCR constant region and the 5'RACE anchor, using the KAPA Real-time Library Amplification kit. Sample indexes and Illumina adaptors were added in a first PCR, after which library yield was increased in a second PCR. After purification with Ampure beads, the TCR product of roughly 650 bp was size-selected on a 2% E-gel SizeSelection system. Before pooling, libraries had their quality checked on a Bioanalyzer, their concentration measured with Qubit, and their quantity determined with the Kapa Library Quantification kit. Libraries were sequenced paired-end 2 x 150 bp on an Illumina HiSeq 2500. To increase sequence diversity, about 25-31% phiX was spiked into each library pool. The authors' analysis ran thus. Quality-filtered reads were processed with the UMI-based MiGEC pipeline, which removed over 75% of raw TCR sequences during error correction. VDJ genes were aligned to IMGT germline references, and clonotypes were defined by unique CDR3 amino acid sequence plus V-J genes. Clonal expansion, Shannon diversity and CDR3 relatedness (CalcPairwiseDistances, ClusterSamples) were evaluated with VDJtools, and phylogenetic trees were built with CLCbio workbench. Expanded clones were defined as having at least 8 unique UMIs, based on coefficient-of-variation modelling across technical triplicates. TCRdb handled the public reads itself, with Q25 trimming in fastp and clone calling in MiXCR, and kept productive beta chains. Each CDR3 protein gets just one entry, which takes the most common genes and DNA from the rows behind it. It is TCRdb's table, rather than the study itself, that gives the V and J calls and clone size. In all, the sample holds 17,000 or so distinct CDR3 sequences, and about a quarter of those were seen once. Roughly a third of the sample is held by the ten biggest clonotypes.

About this clonotype: What this receptor recognizes is not known. With a much larger clone just one base away, this may be a read error.

The paper's findings and limits, for the study overall: The highest TCR clonal expansion was observed in HAM/TSP patients, whereas the lowest was observed in MS patients, even when compared with healthy controls. Expanded clones from different subjects shared no identical CDR3 amino acid sequences, which suggests that TCR-beta repertoires were private in all groups.

The rearrangement joined TRBV5-1 to TRBJ1-2; the D gene lacks a confident call. The sequenced material came from PBMCs. This TCR was recovered from a man aged 45-60 years with HTLV-1-associated myelopathy (HAM/TSP). The nucleotides read TGCGCCAGCAGCTTGGTGCAGAACTATGGCTACACCTTC. Its product reads: CASSLVQNYGYTF.